This T cell receptor beta chain was sequenced for a study of cytomegalovirus exposure and HLA in healthy donors. Comment on this clone: Its antigen remains unknown.

Both 60 Vbeta primers and 13 Jbeta primers went into the PCR. Profiled with immunoSEQ multiplex PCR; TCRdb holds only in-frame clones, not every one. Its listing shows over 100,000 clones. Study-wide results and limits: Reports showed the classifier diagnosing cytomegalovirus status with high specificity and sensitivity.

This sequence was found in a man younger than 30 in good health and CMV-seronegative. Specimen: PBMCs.

CDR3 sequence: CASSATRREEYNEQFF. CDR3 DNA: TGTGCCAGCAGTGCTACCCGGCGGGAGGAGTACAATGAGCAGTTCTTC. V usage is TRBV6-4 and J usage is TRBJ2-1, with 8 bases aligning to TRBD2. Losses at the gene ends were 4 bases for V and 4 bases for J; bases not matched to a gene: 9. This CDR3 region has 16 residues. Germline values: CDR1 MRHNA, CDR2 SNTAGT.